This TCR beta chain came from a study of T cells in tumors after PD-1 blockade. Study-level information: Patients received pembrolizumab 200 mg every 3 weeks or cemiplimab 350 mg every 2 weeks. Tumor samples averaged about 26,000 templates (range roughly 550-100,000) and some 6,000 unique clonotypes. Study-level findings and limits: Squamous carcinoma: about half of expanded exhausted clones novel, versus 25% to 35% of other expanded CD8+ clones.

Sequencing used immunoSEQ multiplex PCR; TCRdb keeps in-frame clones, though not all of them. The table includes 4,500 to 6,000 clones, approximately 70% detected once. The CDR3 has 15 amino acids. CDR1 SGHVS and CDR2 FNYEAQ come from the germline V gene. The junction had 8 bases not matched to a gene; V was cut back by 5 bases and J by 4 bases. About this clone: Its antigen is unknown.

The TCR comes from a human donor with cutaneous squamous cell carcinoma. Specimen: tumor tissue, collected before anti-PD-1 treatment. V gene TRBV7-6 combines with J gene TRBJ2-7; 10 bases line up with TRBD2. This chain's CDR3 is CASSGIAGGKYEQYF. In nucleotides, the CDR3 is TGTGCCAGCAGCGGGATAGCGGGGGGAAAATACGAGCAGTACTTC.